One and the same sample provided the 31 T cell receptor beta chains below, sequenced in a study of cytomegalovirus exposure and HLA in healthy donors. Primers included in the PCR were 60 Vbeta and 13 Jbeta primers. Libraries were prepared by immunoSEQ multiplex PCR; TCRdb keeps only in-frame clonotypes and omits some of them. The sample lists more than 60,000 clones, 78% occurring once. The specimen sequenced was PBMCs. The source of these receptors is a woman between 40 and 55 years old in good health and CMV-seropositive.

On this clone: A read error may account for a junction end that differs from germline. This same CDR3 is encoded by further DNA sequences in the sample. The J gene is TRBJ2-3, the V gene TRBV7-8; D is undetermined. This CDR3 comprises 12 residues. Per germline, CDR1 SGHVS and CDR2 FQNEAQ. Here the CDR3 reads CASSLGRDTQYF. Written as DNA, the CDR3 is TGCGCCAGCAGCTTAGGTCGAGATACGCAGTATTTT.

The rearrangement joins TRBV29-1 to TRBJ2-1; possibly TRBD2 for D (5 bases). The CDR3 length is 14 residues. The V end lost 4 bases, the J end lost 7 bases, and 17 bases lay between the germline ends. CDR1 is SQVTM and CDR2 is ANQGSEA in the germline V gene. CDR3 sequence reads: CSVAGFTGSNEQFF. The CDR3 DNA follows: TGCAGCGTTGCGGGGTTTACCGGGTCTAATGAGCAGTTCTTC.

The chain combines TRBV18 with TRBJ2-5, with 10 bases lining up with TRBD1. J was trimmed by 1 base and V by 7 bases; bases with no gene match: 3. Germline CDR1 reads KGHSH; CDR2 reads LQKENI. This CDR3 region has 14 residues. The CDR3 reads CASFRTGGQETQYF. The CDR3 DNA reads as TGTGCCAGCTTCCGGACAGGGGGCCAAGAGACCCAGTACTTC. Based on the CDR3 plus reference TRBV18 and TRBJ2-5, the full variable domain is NAGVMQNPRHLVRRRGQEARLRCSPMKGHSHVYWYRQLPEEGLKFMVYLQKENIIDESGMPKERFSAEFPKEGPSILRIQQVVRGDSAAYFCASFRTGGQETQYFGPGTRLLVL.

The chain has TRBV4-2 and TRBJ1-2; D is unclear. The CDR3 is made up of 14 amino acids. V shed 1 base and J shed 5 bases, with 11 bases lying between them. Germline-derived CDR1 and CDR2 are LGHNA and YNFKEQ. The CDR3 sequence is CASSQAEGVYGYTF. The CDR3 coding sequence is TGTGCCAGCAGCCAAGCAGAGGGTGTATATGGCTACACCTTC.

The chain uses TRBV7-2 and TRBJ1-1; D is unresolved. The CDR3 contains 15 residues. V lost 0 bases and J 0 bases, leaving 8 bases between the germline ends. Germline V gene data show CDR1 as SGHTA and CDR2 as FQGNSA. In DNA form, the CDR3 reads TGTGCCAGCAGCTTAGCTGAGGGCATGAACACTGAAGCTTTCTTT. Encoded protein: CASSLAEGMNTEAFF.

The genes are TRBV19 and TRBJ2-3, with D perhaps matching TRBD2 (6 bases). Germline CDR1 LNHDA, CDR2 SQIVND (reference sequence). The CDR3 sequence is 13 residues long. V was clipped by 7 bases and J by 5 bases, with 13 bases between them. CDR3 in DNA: TGTGCCAGTACAGGCGGGGCCCTAGATACGCAGTATTTT. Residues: CASTGGALDTQYF.

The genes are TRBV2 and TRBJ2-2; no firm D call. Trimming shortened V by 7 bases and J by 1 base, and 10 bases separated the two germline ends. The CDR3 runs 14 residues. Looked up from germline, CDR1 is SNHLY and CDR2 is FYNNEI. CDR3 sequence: CASTVRQNTGELFF. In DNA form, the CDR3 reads TGTGCCAGCACCGTTCGACAGAACACCGGGGAGCTGTTTTTT.

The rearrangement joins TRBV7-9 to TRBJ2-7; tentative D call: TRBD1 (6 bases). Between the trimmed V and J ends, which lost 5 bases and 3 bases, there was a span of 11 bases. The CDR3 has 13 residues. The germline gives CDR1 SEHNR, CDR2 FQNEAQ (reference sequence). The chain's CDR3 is CASSARTDYEQYF. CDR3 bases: TGTGCCAGCAGCGCGAGGACAGACTACGAGCAGTACTTC.

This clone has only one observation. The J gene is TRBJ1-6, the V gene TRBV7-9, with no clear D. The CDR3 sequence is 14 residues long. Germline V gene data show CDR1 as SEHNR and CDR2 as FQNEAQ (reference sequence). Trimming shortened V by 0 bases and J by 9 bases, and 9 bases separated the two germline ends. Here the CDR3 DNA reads TGTGCCAGCAGCTTAGCCCAGCGTAGTTCACCCCTCCACTTT. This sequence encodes CASSLAQRSSPLHF.

CDR3 region: CASSSGTSGGAGFF. The CDR3 DNA reads TGTGCCAGCAGCTCAGGGACTAGCGGGGGGGCGGGGTTCTTC. The V call is TRBV9, the J call TRBJ2-1; 16 nucleotides match TRBD2. The CDR3 extends over 14 amino acids. Germline V gene lookup returns CDR1 SGDLS and CDR2 YYNGEE. After removal of 4 bases from V and 15 bases from J, the junction contained 7 bases not matched to a gene.

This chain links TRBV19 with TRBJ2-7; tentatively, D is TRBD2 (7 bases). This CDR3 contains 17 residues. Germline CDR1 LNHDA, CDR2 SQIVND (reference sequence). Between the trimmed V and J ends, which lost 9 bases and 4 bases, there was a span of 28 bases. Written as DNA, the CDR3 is TGTGCCAGCGCTGGGGGCGTCCTGGGGACGGGGGGATACGAGCAGTACTTC. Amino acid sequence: CASAGGVLGTGGYEQYF.

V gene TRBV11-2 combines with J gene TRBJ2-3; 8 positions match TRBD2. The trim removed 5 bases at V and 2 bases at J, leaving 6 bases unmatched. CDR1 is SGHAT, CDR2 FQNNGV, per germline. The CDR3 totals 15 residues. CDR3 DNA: TGTGCCAGCAGCCCACATAGCGGGGCCACAGATACGCAGTATTTT. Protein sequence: CASSPHSGATDTQYF.

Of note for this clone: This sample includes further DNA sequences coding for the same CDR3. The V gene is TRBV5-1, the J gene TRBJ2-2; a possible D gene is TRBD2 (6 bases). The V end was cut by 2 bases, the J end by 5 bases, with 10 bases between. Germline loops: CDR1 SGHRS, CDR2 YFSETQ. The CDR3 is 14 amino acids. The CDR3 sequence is CASSFQGGTGELFF. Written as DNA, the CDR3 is TGCGCCAGCAGCTTTCAGGGAGGTACCGGGGAGCTGTTTTTT.

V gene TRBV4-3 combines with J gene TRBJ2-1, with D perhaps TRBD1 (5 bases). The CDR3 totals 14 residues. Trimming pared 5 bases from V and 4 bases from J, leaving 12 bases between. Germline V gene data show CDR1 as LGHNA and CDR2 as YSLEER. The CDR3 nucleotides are TGCGCCAGCAGCGTTGGGGCGTCATACAATGAGCAGTTCTTC. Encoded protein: CASSVGASYNEQFF.

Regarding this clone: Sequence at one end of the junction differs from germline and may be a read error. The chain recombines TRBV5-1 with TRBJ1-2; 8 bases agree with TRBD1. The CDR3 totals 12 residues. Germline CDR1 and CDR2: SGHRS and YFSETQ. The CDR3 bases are TGCGCCAGCAGCTCCGAGACCGGGACAGGACACTTC. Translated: CASSSETGTGHF. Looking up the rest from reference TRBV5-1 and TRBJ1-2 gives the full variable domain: KAGVTQTPRYLIKTRGQQVTLSCSPISGHRSVSWYQQTPGQGLQFLFEYFSETQRNKGNFPGRFSGRQFSNSRSEMNVSTLELGDSALYLCASSSETGTGHFGSGTRLTVV.

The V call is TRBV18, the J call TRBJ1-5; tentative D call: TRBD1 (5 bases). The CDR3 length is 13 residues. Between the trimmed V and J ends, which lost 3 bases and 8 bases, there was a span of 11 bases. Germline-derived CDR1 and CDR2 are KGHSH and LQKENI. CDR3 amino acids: CASSPQGWEPQHF. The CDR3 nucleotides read TGTGCCAGCTCACCCCAGGGTTGGGAGCCCCAGCATTTT.

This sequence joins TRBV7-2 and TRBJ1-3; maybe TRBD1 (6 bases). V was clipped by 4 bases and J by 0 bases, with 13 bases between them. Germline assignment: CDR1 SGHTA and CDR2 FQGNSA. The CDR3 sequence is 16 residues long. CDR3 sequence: CASSSDSLPSGNTIYF. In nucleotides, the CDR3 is TGTGCCAGCAGCTCGGACAGTTTGCCCTCTGGAAACACCATATATTTT.

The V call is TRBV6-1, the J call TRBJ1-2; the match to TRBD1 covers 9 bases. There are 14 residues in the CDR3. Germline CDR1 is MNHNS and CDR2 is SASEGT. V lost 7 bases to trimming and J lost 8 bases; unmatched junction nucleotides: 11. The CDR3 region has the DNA TGTGCCAGCACCCCGACAGGGGGGGGTGAAGGCTACACCTTC. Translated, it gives CASTPTGGGEGYTF.

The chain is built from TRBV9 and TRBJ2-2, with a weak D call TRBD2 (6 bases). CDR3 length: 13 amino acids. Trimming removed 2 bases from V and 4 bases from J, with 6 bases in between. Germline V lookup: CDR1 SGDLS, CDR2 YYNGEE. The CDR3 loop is CASSVGSTGELFF. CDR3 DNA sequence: TGTGCCAGCAGCGTCGGGAGCACCGGGGAGCTGTTTTTT.

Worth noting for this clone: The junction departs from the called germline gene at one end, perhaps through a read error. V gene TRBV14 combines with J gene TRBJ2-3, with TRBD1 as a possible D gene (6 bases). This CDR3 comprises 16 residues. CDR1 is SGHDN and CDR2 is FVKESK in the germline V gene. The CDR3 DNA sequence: TGTGCCGGCAGCCAGATACACAGGGCTAGCACAGATACGCAGTATTTT. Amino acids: CAGSQIHRASTDTQYF.

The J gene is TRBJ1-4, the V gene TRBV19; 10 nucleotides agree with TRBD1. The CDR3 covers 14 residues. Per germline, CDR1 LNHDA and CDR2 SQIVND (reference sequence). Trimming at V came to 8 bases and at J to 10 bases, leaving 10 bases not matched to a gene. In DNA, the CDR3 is TGTGCCAGTCAAATGGGACAGGGGACTGGAAAACTGTTTTTT. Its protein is CASQMGQGTGKLFF.

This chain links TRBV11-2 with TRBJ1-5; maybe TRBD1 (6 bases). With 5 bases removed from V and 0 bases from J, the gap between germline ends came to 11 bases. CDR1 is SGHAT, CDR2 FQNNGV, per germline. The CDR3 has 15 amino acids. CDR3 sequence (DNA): TGTGCCAGCAGCCGGGGACATAATAGCAATCAGCCCCAGCATTTT. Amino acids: CASSRGHNSNQPQHF.

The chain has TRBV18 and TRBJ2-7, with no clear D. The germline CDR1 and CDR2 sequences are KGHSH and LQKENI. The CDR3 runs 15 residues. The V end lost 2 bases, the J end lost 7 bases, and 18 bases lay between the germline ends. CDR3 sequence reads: CASSPDLTVRDEQYF. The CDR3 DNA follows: TGTGCCAGCTCACCAGACTTGACCGTTCGTGATGAGCAGTACTTC.

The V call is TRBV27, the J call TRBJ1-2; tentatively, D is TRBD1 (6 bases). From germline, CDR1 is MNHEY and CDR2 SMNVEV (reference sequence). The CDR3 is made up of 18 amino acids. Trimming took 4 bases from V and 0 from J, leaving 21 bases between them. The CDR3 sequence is CASSSKGQLITANYGYTF. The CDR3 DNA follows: TGTGCCAGCAGTTCAAAAGGACAGCTCATAACGGCTAACTATGGCTACACCTTC.

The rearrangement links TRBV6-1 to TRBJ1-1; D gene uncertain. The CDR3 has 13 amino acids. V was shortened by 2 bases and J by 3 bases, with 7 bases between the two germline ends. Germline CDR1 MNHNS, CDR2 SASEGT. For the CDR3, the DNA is TGTGCCAGCAGTGAATCACGGTACACTGAAGCTTTCTTT. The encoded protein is CASSESRYTEAFF.

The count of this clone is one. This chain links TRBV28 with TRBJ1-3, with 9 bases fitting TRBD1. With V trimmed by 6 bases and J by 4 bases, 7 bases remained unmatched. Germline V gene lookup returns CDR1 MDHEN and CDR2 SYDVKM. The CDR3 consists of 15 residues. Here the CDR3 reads CASRAQGARGNTIYF. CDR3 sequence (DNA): TGTGCCAGCAGAGCACAGGGGGCTCGCGGAAACACCATATATTTT.

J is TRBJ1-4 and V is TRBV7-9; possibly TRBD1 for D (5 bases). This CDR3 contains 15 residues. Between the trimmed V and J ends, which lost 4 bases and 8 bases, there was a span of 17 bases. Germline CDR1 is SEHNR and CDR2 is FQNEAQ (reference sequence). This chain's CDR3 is CASSSFGGGGEKLFF. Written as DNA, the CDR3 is TGTGCCAGCAGCTCGTTCGGCGGGGGGGGAGAAAAACTGTTTTTT.

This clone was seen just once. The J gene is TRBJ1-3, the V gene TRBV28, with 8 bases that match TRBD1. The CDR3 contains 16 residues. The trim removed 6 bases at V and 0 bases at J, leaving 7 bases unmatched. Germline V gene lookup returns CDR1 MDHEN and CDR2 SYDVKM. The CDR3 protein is CASSWDRLNSGNTIYF. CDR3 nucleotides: TGTGCCAGCAGCTGGGACAGGCTAAACTCTGGAAACACCATATATTTT.

The CDR3 region is CASSFGQGVPQETQYF. In DNA, the CDR3 is TGTGCCAGCAGCTTCGGACAGGGGGTGCCCCAAGAGACCCAGTACTTC. J is TRBJ2-5 and V is TRBV9; 10 bases align to TRBD1. Germline CDR1 and CDR2: SGDLS and YYNGEE. There are 16 residues in the CDR3. With 4 bases clipped from V and 1 base from J, the junction kept 7 bases outside the gene matches.

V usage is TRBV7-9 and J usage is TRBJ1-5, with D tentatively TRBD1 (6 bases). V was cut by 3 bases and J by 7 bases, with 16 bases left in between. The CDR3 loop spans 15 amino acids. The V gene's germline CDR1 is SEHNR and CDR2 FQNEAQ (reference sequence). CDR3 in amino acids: CASSLGAGVYQPQHF. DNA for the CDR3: TGTGCCAGCAGCTTGGGGGCAGGTGTATACCAGCCCCAGCATTTT.

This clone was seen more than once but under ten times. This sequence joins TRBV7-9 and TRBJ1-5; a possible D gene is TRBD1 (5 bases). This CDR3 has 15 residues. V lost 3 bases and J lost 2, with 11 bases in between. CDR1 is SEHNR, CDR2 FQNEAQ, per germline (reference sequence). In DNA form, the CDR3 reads TGTGCCAGCAGCTTGGGGGGGGATCGCAATCAGCCCCAGCATTTT. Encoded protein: CASSLGGDRNQPQHF.